Below, 17 T cell receptor beta chains from the same sample are listed, as sequenced in a study of T-cell reconstitution after alpha-beta-depleted transplantation in children. The TCRbeta library incorporated unique molecular identifiers. TCRdb re-called the PCR reads with MiXCR, one entry per CDR3 protein. The sample shows about 210,000 distinct CDR3 sequences, approximately 17% of them seen only once. The starting material was PBMCs, mostly from graft donor cells, obtained 360 days after TCRalphabeta/CD19-depleted stem cell transplant. The receptors stem from a male patient under 10 years old who had a stem cell transplant for acute lymphoblastic leukemia, so the T cells may come from the graft donor.

The chain couples TRBV30 to TRBJ1-2; unclear D gene. The CDR3 has 12 amino acids. Germline CDR1 and CDR2: GTSNPN and SVGIG (reference sequence). The V end was cut by 4 bases, the J end by 8 bases, with 14 bases between. Here the CDR3 DNA reads TGTGCCTGGAATGGAAGGGCCATAGGCTACACCTTC. Its protein product is CAWNGRAIGYTF.

The rearrangement joins TRBV3-1 to TRBJ2-7; 9 bases fit TRBD1. In germline, CDR1 is LGHDT, CDR2 YNNKEL (reference sequence). This CDR3 spans 20 amino acids. After removal of 4 bases from V and 2 bases from J, the junction contained 21 bases not matched to a gene. This CDR3 is CASSPPVWDRDLGDPYEQYF. CDR3 in DNA: TGTGCCAGCAGCCCCCCGGTCTGGGACAGGGACCTCGGGGATCCCTACGAGCAGTACTTC.

This clonotype has more than one count but fewer than ten. V is TRBV6-5 and J is TRBJ2-7, with a possible D match to TRBD1 (5 bases). Trimming cost V 0 bases and J 4 bases, with 10 bases left between them. The germline V gene encodes CDR1 MNHEY and CDR2 SVGAGI. The CDR3 is 14 amino acids. For the CDR3, the DNA is TGTGCCAGCAGTTACTCCGCGACAGCTTACGAGCAGTACTTC. It codes for CASSYSATAYEQYF.

This clonotype was found a few times. The rearrangement joins TRBV9 to TRBJ2-1; D gene unclear. CDR3 length equals 14 residues. The V end was cut by 0 bases, the J end by 3 bases, with 7 bases between. CDR1 SGDLS and CDR2 YYNGEE come from the germline V gene. The CDR3 DNA is TGTGCCAGCAGCGTAGCCTTCAACTACAATGAGCAGTTCTTC. The encoded protein is CASSVAFNYNEQFF. Filled out from reference TRBV9 and TRBJ2-1, the complete variable domain reads DSGVTQTPKHLITATGQRVTLRCSPRSGDLSVYWYQQSLDQGLQFLIQYYNGEERAKGNILERFSAQQFPDLHSELNLSSLELGDSALYFCASSVAFNYNEQFFGPGTRLTVL.

This chain joins TRBV7-9 and TRBJ2-3; no reliable D call. Germline V gene sequence: CDR1 SEHNR, CDR2 FQNEAQ (reference sequence). Trimming removed 1 base at V and 4 bases at J, with 12 bases between. The CDR3 totals 15 residues. The CDR3 DNA is TGTGCCAGCAGCTTAGAAGGGCTTTGGCCAGATACGCAGTATTTT. This encodes CASSLEGLWPDTQYF.

The V and J genes are TRBV5-1 and TRBJ1-1; 9 bases fit TRBD1. CDR3 length: 13 residues. The V gene end was trimmed by 4 bases and the J gene end by 6 bases; junction bases not matched to a gene: 4. Germline V gene data show CDR1 as SGHRS and CDR2 as YFSETQ. DNA for the CDR3: TGCGCCAGCAGCCGGGACAGGGTATCTGAAGCTTTCTTT. It yields the protein CASSRDRVSEAFF. Using reference TRBV5-1 and TRBJ1-1 for the parts outside the CDR3, the full variable domain is KAGVTQTPRYLIKTRGQQVTLSCSPISGHRSVSWYQQTPGQGLQFLFEYFSETQRNKGNFPGRFSGRQFSNSRSEMNVSTLELGDSALYLCASSRDRVSEAFFGQGTRLTVV.

The rearrangement uses TRBV3-1 and TRBJ2-5; D gene ambiguous. The V gene lost 1 base and the J gene lost 4 bases, with 10 bases spanning the gap. Germline CDR1 is LGHDT and CDR2 is YNNKEL (reference sequence). The CDR3 length is 14 residues. Written as DNA, the CDR3 is TGTGCCAGCAGCCAAGCCCGTCCAGGAGAGACCCAGTACTTC. It codes for CASSQARPGETQYF.

Regarding this clonotype: This may come from a read error, since a much larger clone is one base off. The chain has TRBV6-2 or TRBV6-3 and TRBJ1-2; no reliable D call. V gave up 6 bases and J gave up 0 bases, with 8 bases separating them. The CDR3 length is 13 residues. Germline V gives CDR1 MNHEY, CDR2 SVGEGT. CDR3 DNA sequence: TGTGCCAGCAGGGACGGAGCTAACTATGGCTACACCTTC. Residues: CASRDGANYGYTF.

This sequence joins TRBV18 and TRBJ2-5, with a weak D call TRBD1 (6 bases). The CDR3 runs to 14 residues. Germline CDR1 reads KGHSH; CDR2 reads LQKENI. Between the trimmed V and J ends, which lost 3 bases and 4 bases, there was a span of 12 bases. The CDR3 nucleotides are TGTGCCAGCTCACCTCTTTCAGGGGCAGAGACCCAGTACTTC. Its protein is CASSPLSGAETQYF.

CDR3 nucleotide sequence: TGTGCCAGCAGTTACGGCAAAGAGACCCAGTACTTC. Its protein product is CASSYGKETQYF. V is TRBV6-6 and J is TRBJ2-5; D is unclear. The germline CDR1 and CDR2 sequences are MNHNY and SVGAGI (reference sequence). Trimming pared 2 bases from V and 3 bases from J, leaving 4 bases between. The CDR3 length is 12 residues.

The table lists this clonotype with many counts. The gene calls are TRBV10-3 and TRBJ2-3, with TRBD2 matching over 7 bases. Germline values: CDR1 ENHRY, CDR2 SYGVKD. The CDR3 is 18 amino acids. J gave up 2 bases and V 4 bases, and 15 bases lay outside the gene matches. CDR3 coding DNA: TGTGCCATCAGTGGACGACTAGCCCGCACTTACCCCACAGATACGCAGTATTTT. Encoded protein: CAISGRLARTYPTDTQYF.

The chain has TRBV28 and TRBJ2-2; the D gene is possibly TRBD1 (6 bases). This CDR3 contains 17 residues. The V end was cut by 4 bases, the J end by 4 bases, with 19 bases between. The germline gives CDR1 MDHEN, CDR2 SYDVKM. Here the CDR3 reads CASSWVRAGAFTGELFF. In DNA, the CDR3 is TGTGCCAGCAGTTGGGTACGGGCAGGGGCTTTCACCGGGGAGCTGTTTTTT.

This clonotype turned up a few times. This chain links TRBV19 with TRBJ1-5; the D is unclear. The CDR3 contains 13 residues. Germline V CDR1 and CDR2: LNHDA, SQIVND (reference sequence). With 0 bases removed from V and 8 bases from J, the gap between germline ends came to 8 bases. CDR3 sequence: CASSIDMWEPQHF. For the CDR3, the DNA is TGTGCCAGTAGTATAGACATGTGGGAGCCCCAGCATTTT.

The CDR3 DNA reads TGTGCCAGCAGCTTGGGTTTTACCACAGATACGCAGTATTTT. This translates into CASSLGFTTDTQYF. The rearrangement links TRBV7-2 to TRBJ2-3; D is unclear. From germline, CDR1 is SGHTA and CDR2 FQGNSA. Trimming stripped 3 bases from V and 2 bases from J, with 9 bases between. The CDR3 runs 14 residues.

This clonotype showed up just a few times. This chain uses TRBV2 with TRBJ2-1, with D perhaps assigned TRBD1 or TRBD2 (5 bases each). Trimming left V 7 bases short and J 1 base short, with 20 bases between. The CDR3 has 17 residues. In germline, CDR1 is SNHLY, CDR2 FYNNEI. The CDR3 protein is CASTAPGPRWSYNEQFF. DNA for the CDR3: TGTGCCAGCACCGCTCCGGGACCCCGATGGTCCTACAATGAGCAGTTCTTC.

This clonotype appeared a few times. V is TRBV27 and J is TRBJ2-1, with 7 bases aligning to TRBD1. The ends lost 0 bases at V and 10 bases at J; junction bases unmatched: 3. CDR1 and CDR2 from the germline V gene are MNHEY and SMNVEV (reference sequence). CDR3 length equals 13 residues. For the CDR3, the DNA is TGTGCCAGCAGTTTATCCCCGGACAGGGAGCAGTTCTTC. Amino acid sequence: CASSLSPDREQFF.

This clonotype was detected ten times or more. The chain joins TRBV29-1 to TRBJ2-3, with 13 bases lining up with TRBD2. Germline V CDR1 and CDR2: SQVTM, ANQGSEA. The ends lost 4 bases at V and 4 bases at J; junction bases unmatched: 2. The CDR3 sequence is 14 residues long. CDR3 loop: CSVVLAGGPDTQYF. The CDR3 DNA reads TGCAGCGTTGTACTAGCGGGGGGGCCAGATACGCAGTATTTT.